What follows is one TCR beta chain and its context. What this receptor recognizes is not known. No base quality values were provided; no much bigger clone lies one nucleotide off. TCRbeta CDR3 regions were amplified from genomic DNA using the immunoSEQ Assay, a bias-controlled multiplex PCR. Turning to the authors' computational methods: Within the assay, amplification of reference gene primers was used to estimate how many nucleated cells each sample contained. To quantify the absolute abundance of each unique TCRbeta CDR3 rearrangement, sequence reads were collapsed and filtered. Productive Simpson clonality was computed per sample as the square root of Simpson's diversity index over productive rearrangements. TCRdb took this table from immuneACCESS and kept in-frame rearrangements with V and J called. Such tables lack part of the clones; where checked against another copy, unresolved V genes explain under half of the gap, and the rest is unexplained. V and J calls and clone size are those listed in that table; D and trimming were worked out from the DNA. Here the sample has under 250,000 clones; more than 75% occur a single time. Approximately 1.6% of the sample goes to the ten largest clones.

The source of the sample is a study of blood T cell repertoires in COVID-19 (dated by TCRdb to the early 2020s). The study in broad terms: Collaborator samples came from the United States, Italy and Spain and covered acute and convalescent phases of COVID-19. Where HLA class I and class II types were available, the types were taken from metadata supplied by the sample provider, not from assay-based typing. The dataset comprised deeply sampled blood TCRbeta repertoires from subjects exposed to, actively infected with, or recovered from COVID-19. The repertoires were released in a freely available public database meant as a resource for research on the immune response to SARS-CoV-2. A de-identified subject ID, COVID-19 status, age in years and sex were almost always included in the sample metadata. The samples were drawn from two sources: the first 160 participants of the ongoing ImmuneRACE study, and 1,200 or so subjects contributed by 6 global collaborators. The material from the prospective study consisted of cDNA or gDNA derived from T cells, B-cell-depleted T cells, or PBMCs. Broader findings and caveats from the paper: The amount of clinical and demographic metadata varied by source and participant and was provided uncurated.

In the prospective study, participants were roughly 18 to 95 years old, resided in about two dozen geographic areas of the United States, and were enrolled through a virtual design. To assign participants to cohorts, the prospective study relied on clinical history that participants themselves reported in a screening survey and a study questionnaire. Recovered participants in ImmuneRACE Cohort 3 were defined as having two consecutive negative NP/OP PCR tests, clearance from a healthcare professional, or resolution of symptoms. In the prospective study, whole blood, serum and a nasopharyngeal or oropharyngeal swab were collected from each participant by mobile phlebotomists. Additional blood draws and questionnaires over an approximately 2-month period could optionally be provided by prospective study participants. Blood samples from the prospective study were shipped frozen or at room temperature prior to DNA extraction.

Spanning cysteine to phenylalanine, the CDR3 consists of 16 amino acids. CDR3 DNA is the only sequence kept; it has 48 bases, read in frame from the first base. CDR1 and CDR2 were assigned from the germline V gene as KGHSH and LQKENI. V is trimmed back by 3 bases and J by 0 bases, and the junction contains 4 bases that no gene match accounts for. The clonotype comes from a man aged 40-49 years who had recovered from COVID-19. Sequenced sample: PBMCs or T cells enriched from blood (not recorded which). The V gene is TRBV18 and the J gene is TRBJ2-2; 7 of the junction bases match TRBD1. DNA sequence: TGTGCCAGCTCACCCCTGGGACAGTCGAACACCGGGGAGCTGTTTTTT. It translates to CASSPLGQSNTGELFF.